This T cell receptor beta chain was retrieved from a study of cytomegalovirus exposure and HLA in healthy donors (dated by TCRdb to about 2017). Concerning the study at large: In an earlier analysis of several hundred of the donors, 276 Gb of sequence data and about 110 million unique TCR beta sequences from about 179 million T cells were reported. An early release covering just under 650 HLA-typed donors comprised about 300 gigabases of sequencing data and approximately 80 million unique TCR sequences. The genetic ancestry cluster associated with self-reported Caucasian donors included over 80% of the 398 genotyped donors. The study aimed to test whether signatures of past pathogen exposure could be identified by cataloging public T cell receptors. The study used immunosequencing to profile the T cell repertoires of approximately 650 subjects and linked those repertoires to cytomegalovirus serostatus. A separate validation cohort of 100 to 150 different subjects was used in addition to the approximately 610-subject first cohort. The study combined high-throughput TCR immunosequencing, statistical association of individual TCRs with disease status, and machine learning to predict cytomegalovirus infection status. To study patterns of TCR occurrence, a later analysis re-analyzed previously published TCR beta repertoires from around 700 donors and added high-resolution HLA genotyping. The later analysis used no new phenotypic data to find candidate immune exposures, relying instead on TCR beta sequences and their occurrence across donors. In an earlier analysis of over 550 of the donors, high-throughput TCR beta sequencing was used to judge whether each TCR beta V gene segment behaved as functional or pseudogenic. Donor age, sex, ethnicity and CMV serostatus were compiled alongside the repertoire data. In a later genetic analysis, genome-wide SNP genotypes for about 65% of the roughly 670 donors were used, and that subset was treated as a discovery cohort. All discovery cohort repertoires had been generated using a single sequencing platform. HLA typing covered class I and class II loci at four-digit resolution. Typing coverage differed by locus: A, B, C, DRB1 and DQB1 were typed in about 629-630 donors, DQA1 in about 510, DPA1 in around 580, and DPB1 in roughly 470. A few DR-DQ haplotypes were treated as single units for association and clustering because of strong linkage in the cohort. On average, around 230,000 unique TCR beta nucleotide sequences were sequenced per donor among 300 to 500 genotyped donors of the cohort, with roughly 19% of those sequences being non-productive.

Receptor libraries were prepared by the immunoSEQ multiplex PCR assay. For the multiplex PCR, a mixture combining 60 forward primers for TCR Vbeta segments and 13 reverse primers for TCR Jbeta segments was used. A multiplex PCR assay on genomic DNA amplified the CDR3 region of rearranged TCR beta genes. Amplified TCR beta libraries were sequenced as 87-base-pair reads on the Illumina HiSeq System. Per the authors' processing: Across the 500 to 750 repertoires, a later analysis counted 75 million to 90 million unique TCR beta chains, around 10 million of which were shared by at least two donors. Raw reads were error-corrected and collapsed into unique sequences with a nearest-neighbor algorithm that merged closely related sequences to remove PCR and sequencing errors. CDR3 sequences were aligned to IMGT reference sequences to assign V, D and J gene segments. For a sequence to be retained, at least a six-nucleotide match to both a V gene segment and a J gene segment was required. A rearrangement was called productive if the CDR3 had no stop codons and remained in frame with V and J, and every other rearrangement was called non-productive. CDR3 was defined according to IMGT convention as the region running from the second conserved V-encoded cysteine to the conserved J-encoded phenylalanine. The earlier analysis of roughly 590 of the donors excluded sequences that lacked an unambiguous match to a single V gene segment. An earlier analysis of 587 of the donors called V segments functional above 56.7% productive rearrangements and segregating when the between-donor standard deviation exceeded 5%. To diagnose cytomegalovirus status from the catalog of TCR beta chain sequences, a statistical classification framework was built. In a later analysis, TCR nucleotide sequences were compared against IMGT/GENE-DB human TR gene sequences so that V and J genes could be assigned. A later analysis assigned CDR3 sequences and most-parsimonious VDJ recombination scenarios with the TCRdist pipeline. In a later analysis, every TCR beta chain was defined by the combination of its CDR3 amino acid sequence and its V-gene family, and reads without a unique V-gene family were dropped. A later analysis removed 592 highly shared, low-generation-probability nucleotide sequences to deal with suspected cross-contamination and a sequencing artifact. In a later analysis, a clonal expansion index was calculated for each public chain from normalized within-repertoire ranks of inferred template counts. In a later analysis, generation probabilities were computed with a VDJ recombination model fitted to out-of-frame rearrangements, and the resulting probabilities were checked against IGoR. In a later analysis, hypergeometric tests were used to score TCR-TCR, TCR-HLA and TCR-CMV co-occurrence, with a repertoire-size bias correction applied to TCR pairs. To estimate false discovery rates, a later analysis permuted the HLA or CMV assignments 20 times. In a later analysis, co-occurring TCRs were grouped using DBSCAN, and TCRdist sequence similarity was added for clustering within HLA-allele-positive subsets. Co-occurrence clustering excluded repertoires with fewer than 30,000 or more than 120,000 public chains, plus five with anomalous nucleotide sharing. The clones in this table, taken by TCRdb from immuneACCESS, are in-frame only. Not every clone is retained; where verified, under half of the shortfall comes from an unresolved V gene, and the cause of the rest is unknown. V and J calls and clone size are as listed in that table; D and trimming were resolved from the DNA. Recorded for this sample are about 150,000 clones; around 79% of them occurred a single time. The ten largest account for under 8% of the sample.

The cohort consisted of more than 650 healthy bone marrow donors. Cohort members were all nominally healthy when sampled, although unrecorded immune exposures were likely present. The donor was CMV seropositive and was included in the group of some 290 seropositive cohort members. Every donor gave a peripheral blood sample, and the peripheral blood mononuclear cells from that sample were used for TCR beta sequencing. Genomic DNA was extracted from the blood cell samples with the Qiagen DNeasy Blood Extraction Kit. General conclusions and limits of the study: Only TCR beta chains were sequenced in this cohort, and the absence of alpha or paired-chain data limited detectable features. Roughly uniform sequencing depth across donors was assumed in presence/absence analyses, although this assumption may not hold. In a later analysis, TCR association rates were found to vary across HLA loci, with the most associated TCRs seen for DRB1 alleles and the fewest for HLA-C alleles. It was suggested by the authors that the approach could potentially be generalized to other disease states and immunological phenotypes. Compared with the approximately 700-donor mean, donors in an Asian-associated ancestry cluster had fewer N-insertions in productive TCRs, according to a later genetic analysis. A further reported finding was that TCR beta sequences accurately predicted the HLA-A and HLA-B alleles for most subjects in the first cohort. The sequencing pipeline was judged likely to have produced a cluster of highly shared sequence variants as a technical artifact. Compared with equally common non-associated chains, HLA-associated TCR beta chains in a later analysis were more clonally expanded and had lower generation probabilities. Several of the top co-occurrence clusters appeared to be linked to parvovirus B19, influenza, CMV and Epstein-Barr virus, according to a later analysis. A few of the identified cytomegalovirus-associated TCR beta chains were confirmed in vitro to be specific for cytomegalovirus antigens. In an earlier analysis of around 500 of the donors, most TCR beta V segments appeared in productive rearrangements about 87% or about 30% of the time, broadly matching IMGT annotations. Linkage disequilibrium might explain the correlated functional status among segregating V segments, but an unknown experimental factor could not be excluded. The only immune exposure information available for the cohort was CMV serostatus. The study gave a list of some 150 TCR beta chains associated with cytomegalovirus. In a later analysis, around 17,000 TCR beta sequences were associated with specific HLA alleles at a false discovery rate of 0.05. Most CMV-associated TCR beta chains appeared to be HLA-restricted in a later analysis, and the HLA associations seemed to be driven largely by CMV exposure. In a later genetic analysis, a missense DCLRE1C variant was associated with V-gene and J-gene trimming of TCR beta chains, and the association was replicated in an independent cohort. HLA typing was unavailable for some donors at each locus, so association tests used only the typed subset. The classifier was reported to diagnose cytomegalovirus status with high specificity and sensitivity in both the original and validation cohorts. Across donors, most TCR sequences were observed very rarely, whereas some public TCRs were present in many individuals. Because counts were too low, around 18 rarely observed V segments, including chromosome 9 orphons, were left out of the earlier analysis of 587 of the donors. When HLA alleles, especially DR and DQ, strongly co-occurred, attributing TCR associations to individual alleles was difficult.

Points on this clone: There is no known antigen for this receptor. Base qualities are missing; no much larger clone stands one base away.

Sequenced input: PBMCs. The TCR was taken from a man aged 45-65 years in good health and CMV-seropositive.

The CDR3 reads as follows: CASSFGTGDSPLHF. In nucleotide form, the sequence is TGCGCCAGCAGCTTCGGGACAGGAGATTCACCCCTCCACTTT. The V and J genes are TRBV5-1 and TRBJ1-6, and 8 bases in between align with TRBD1. Taken from cysteine to phenylalanine, the CDR3 has 14 residues. Just the 42-base CDR3 DNA is kept, in frame starting at base 1. The CDR1 and CDR2 encoded by the germline V gene are SGHRS and YFSETQ. Ends trimmed: V by 2 bases, J by 8 bases; bases unmatched to a gene: 3.